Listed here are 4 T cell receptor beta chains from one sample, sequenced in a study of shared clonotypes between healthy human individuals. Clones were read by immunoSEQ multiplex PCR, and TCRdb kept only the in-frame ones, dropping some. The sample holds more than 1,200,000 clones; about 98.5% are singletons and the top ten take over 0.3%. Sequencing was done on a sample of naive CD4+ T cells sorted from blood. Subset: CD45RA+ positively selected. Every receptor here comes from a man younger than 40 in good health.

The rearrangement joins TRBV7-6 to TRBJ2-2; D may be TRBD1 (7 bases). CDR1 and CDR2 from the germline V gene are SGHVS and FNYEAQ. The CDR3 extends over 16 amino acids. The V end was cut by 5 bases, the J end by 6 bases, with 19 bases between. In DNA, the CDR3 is TGTGCCAGCAGCCCGGGGGATGACAGGGTCGCCGGGGAGCTGTTTTTT. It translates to CASSPGDDRVAGELFF.

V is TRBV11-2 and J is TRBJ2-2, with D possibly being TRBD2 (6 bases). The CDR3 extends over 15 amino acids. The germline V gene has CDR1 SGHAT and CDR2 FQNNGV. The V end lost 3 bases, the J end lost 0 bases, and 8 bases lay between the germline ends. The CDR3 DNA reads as TGTGCCAGCAGCTTCAGCGGGCCGAACACCGGGGAGCTGTTTTTT. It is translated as CASSFSGPNTGELFF.

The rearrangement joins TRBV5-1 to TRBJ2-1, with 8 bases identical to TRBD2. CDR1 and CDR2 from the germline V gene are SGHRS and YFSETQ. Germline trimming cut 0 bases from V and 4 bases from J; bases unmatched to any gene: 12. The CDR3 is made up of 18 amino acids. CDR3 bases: TGCGCCAGCAGCTTGGCCGCATCTACTAGCGGACTTTACAATGAGCAGTTCTTC. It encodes CASSLAASTSGLYNEQFF.

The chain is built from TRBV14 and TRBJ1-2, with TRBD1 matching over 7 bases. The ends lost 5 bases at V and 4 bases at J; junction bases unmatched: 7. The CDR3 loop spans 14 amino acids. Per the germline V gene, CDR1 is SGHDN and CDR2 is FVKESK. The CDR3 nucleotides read TGTGCCAGCAGCAGGGACAGTGGGATCTATGGCTACACCTTC. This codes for CASSRDSGIYGYTF. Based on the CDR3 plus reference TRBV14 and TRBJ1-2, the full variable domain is EAGVTQFPSHSVIEKGQTVTLRCDPISGHDNLYWYRRVMGKEIKFLLHFVKESKQDESGMPNNRFLAERTGGTYSTLKVQPAELEDSGVYFCASSRDSGIYGYTFGSGTRLTVV.